The rows below give T cell receptor beta chains drawn from one sample of a study of Graves' ophthalmopathy and Graves' hyperthyroidism. TCRdb fed the multiplex PCR reads into MiXCR, producing one record per CDR3 protein. The top ten hold around 10% of the sample, which has around 1.1 million distinct CDR3 sequences, approximately 35% seen once. The material sequenced was peripheral blood or thyroid tissue (not recorded which). These receptors all come from an adult man with Graves' hyperthyroidism. Each CDR3 is given with its conserved first and last residue. D genes are given only for firm matches. Some rows have no size entry. The others give once, few or many, or a class for an expanded clone.

j_call clone_size v_call d_call cdr3_length cdr3_aa cdr3_nt
TRBJ2-3 NA TRBV2 TRBD1 13 CASKETGPDTQYF TGTGCCAGCAAGGAGACAGGGCCAGATACGCAGTATTTT
TRBJ2-5 NA TRBV7-7 TRBD2 15 CASSSTAGATETQYF TGTGCCAGCAGCTCAACAGCGGGGGCGACGGAGACCCAGTACTTC
TRBJ1-1 many TRBV9 NA 15 CASSVDDLGATEAFF TGTGCCAGCAGCGTAGATGATCTGGGAGCCACTGAAGCTTTCTTT
TRBJ1-2 few TRBV12-3/TRBV12-4 NA 12 CATAGEHYGYTF TGTGCCACTGCAGGCGAGCACTATGGCTACACCTTC
TRBJ1-4 NA TRBV7-2 NA 15 CASSPSGPGYGDRIF TGTGCCAGCAGCCCATCCGGGCCTGGCTATGGGGATCGGATTTTT
TRBJ1-1 NA TRBV5-1 TRBD1 16 CASSYGTGGLNTEAFF TGCGCCAGCAGCTACGGGACAGGGGGGTTAAACACTGAAGCTTTCTTT
TRBJ1-6 few TRBV20-1 NA 13 CSALASIGGPLHF TGCAGTGCTCTAGCTTCTATAGGGGGACCCCTCCACTTT
TRBJ1-3 many TRBV12-3/TRBV12-4 NA 15 CASSLWTATGNTIYF TGTGCCAGCAGTTTATGGACAGCCACTGGAAACACCATATATTTT
TRBJ2-7 many TRBV10-3 NA 14 CAISDWDLSYEQYF TGTGCCATCAGTGACTGGGATTTGAGTTACGAGCAGTACTTC
TRBJ2-1 NA TRBV20-1 TRBD2 14 CSALGLAGNNEQFF TGCAGTGCTCTCGGACTAGCGGGTAACAATGAGCAGTTCTTC
TRBJ1-1 many TRBV5-8 NA 14 CASSRQAGWAEAFF TGTGCCAGCAGCAGACAGGCAGGGTGGGCTGAAGCTTTCTTT
TRBJ2-5 many TRBV29-1 TRBD2 15 CSVEFAGVPQETQYF TGCAGCGTTGAATTTGCGGGGGTTCCACAAGAGACCCAGTACTTC
TRBJ2-7 many TRBV11-2 NA 15 CASSLTAGVQAEQYF TGTGCCAGCAGCCTAACTGCCGGGGTTCAGGCCGAGCAGTACTTC
TRBJ1-1 NA TRBV29-1 NA 14 CSVDRRGLGTEAFF TGCAGCGTTGACCGGAGGGGATTGGGCACTGAAGCTTTCTTT
TRBJ2-1 NA TRBV7-3 TRBD1 16 CASSWTGGESGNEQFF TGTGCCAGCAGCTGGACAGGGGGAGAGTCGGGTAATGAGCAGTTCTTC
TRBJ2-7 NA TRBV11-1 NA 14 CASSQFGQSYEQYF TGTGCCAGCAGCCAATTCGGACAGTCCTACGAGCAGTACTTC
TRBJ1-6 many TRBV6-5 TRBD1 14 CASSYSDRRSPLHF TGTGCCAGCAGTTACTCGGACAGGAGGTCACCCCTCCACTTT
TRBJ1-4 many TRBV15 NA 14 CATSKDSGNEKLFF TGTGCCACCAGCAAAGACAGTGGTAATGAAAAACTGTTTTTT
TRBJ2-5 few TRBV6-1 NA 14 CASSVKARVETQYF TGTGCCAGCAGTGTAAAGGCCAGGGTCGAGACCCAGTACTTC
TRBJ1-2 NA TRBV2 NA 12 CASSGSFYGYTF TGTGCCAGCAGTGGGTCCTTCTATGGCTACACCTTC
TRBJ2-7 few TRBV11-2 TRBD1 14 CASSLHGQDYEQYF TGTGCCAGCAGCTTACACGGACAGGACTACGAGCAGTACTTC
TRBJ2-5 few TRBV10-1 NA 13 CASSWQSGETQYF TGCGCCAGCAGTTGGCAGTCCGGGGAGACCCAGTACTTC
TRBJ2-5 NA TRBV7-9 NA 16 CASSTSSGQWKGPQYF TGTGCCAGCAGCACGTCATCCGGACAGTGGAAAGGGCCCCAGTACTTC
TRBJ1-5 NA TRBV7-3 TRBD1 13 CASSLETGKTQHF TGTGCCAGCAGCTTAGAGACAGGGAAGACCCAGCATTTT
TRBJ1-5 NA TRBV7-6 NA 15 CASSPGDWGNQPQHF TGTGCCAGCAGCCCGGGAGATTGGGGCAATCAGCCCCAGCATTTT
TRBJ2-6 NA TRBV7-9 NA 16 CASSSLMMTGANVLTF TGTGCCAGCAGCTCCCTGATGATGACAGGGGCCAACGTCCTGACTTTC
TRBJ2-5 NA TRBV24-1 TRBD2 13 CATSSSGGETQYF TGTGCCACCTCCAGCAGCGGGGGAGAGACCCAGTACTTC
TRBJ1-1 many TRBV29-1 NA 11 CSVKFNTEAFF TGCAGCGTGAAGTTTAACACTGAAGCTTTCTTT
TRBJ1-5 NA TRBV14 TRBD1 15 CASSEGGESRQPQHF TGTGCCAGCTCAGAAGGGGGCGAGTCGCGACAGCCCCAGCATTTT
TRBJ1-1 many TRBV29-1 NA 11 CSVELGAEAFF TGCAGCGTTGAATTAGGGGCCGAAGCTTTCTTT
TRBJ1-1 few TRBV4-3 NA 15 CASSQQNLGNTEAFF TGCGCCAGCAGCCAGCAGAACCTGGGGAACACTGAAGCTTTCTTT
TRBJ1-5 NA TRBV19 NA 17 CASSLDPGSYSNQPQHF TGTGCCAGTAGTTTAGACCCAGGCTCCTATAGCAATCAGCCCCAGCATTTT
TRBJ1-1 few TRBV28 TRBD1 16 CASSPGQGSFNTEAFF TGTGCCAGCAGTCCGGGACAGGGAAGTTTTAACACTGAAGCTTTCTTT
TRBJ2-2 few TRBV5-1 NA 15 CASSTTGQPFYELFF TGCGCCAGCAGCACCACCGGACAGCCCTTTTATGAGCTGTTTTTT
TRBJ2-2 NA TRBV29-1 NA 11 CSGSSGGELFF TGCAGCGGGAGTAGCGGCGGGGAGCTGTTTTTT
TRBJ1-6 NA TRBV4-3 TRBD1 16 CASSQLGTGLESPLHF TGCGCCAGCAGCCAGCTTGGGACAGGGTTGGAATCACCCCTCCACTTT
TRBJ1-5 many TRBV7-2 NA 16 CASSPRAGRSEQPQHF TGTGCCAGCAGCCCAAGGGCAGGGCGTTCAGAACAGCCCCAGCATTTT
TRBJ2-2 NA TRBV2 TRBD1 15 CASTRTGPDTGELFF TGTGCCAGCACCAGGACAGGGCCAGACACCGGGGAGCTGTTTTTT
TRBJ2-5 many TRBV7-8 NA 14 CASSLVYSGETQYF TGTGCCAGCAGCTTAGTCTATTCCGGGGAGACCCAGTACTTC
TRBJ2-5 many TRBV29-1 TRBD2 14 CSVGRGSRQETQYF TGCAGCGTGGGTCGCGGGAGTAGACAAGAGACCCAGTACTTC
TRBJ2-7 many TRBV20-1 NA 11 CSAREATGQYF TGCAGTGCTAGAGAGGCAACGGGGCAGTACTTC
TRBJ1-1 NA TRBV2 TRBD1 17 CASGIEDRAGGNTEAFF TGTGCCAGCGGGATCGAGGACAGGGCGGGGGGGAACACTGAAGCTTTCTTT
TRBJ2-5 NA TRBV2 NA 13 CASSYPTQETQYF TGTGCCAGCAGTTACCCAACCCAAGAGACCCAGTACTTC
TRBJ1-1 NA TRBV15 TRBD1 14 CATSRARDSSEAFF TGTGCCACCAGCAGAGCCCGGGACAGTTCTGAAGCTTTCTTT
TRBJ2-5 NA TRBV7-3 NA 14 CASSFGGPRETQYF TGTGCCAGCAGCTTCGGGGGACCTCGAGAGACCCAGTACTTC
TRBJ2-7 many TRBV5-1 TRBD1 14 CASSWGQGRYEQYF TGCGCCAGCAGTTGGGGACAGGGGCGGTACGAGCAGTACTTC
TRBJ1-2 many TRBV24-1 NA 14 CATSTSGNKDGYTF TGTGCCACCAGTACCTCTGGGAATAAGGATGGCTACACCTTC
TRBJ1-1 many TRBV13 NA 14 CASSSTEGGTEAFF TGTGCCAGCAGCTCCACCGAAGGGGGGACTGAAGCTTTCTTT
TRBJ1-2 few TRBV28 NA 12 CASRPDNYGYTF TGTGCCAGCAGGCCGGATAACTATGGCTACACCTTC
TRBJ2-3 few TRBV29-1 NA 10 CSVRRDTQYF TGCAGCGTCCGGCGGGATACGCAGTATTTT